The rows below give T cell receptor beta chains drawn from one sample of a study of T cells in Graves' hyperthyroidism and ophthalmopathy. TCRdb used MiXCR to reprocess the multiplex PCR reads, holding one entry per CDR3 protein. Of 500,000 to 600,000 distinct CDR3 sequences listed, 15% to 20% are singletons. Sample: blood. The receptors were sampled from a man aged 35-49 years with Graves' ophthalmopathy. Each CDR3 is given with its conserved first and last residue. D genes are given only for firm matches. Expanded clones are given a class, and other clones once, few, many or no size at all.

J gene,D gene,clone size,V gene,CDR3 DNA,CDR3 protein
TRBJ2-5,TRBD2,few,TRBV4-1,TGCGCCAGCAGCCAACGTGGACTAGCGGAGACCCAGTACTTC,CASSQRGLAETQYF
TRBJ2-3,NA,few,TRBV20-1,TGCAGTGCGACTACCGGGACTCGCTCCGGTACGCAGTATTTT,CSATTGTRSGTQYF
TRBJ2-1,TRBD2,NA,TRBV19,TGTGCCAGCGGGACTAGCGGGAGAGGTGAGCAGTTCTTC,CASGTSGRGEQFF
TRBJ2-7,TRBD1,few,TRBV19,TGTGCCAGTAGTCACCGGACAGGGGGCATTTTCTCCTACGAGCAGTACTTC,CASSHRTGGIFSYEQYF
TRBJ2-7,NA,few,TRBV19,TGTGCCAGTAGTACACGACTAGAAGACTACGAGCAGTACTTC,CASSTRLEDYEQYF
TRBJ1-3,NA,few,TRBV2,TGTGCCAGCAGTGTCCGACCCTCTGGAAACACCATATATTTT,CASSVRPSGNTIYF
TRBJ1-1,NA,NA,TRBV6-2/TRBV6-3,TGTGCCAGCAGTTACACCAGGGTGAACACTGAAGCTTTCTTT,CASSYTRVNTEAFF
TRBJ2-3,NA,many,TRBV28,TGTGCCAGCAGTTTACGGCTAGTACTAGATACGCAGTATTTT,CASSLRLVLDTQYF
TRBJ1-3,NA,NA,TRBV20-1,TGCAGTGCTGGGAGATTCGGCGACATGGTGGCGGACACCATATATTTT,CSAGRFGDMVADTIYF
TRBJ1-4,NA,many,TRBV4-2,TGTGCCAGCAGCCAAGGTTTCCGGGGATTAAAGGAAAAACTGTTTTTT,CASSQGFRGLKEKLFF
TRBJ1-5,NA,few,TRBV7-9,TGTGCCAGCAGCTTAGGCGGGACAAATAGCAATCAGCCCCAGCATTTT,CASSLGGTNSNQPQHF
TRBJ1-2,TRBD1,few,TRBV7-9,TGTGCCAGCAGCGCCAGCCCCCAGGGGGACTATGGCTACACCTTC,CASSASPQGDYGYTF
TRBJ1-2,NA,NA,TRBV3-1,TGTGCCAGCAGCCAAGGTTCCCCGGCGGGCTACACCTTC,CASSQGSPAGYTF
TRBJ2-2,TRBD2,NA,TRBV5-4,TGTGCCAGCAGATCCGGGGGACTAGCGGGAAAGAACACCGGGGAGCTGTTTTTT,CASRSGGLAGKNTGELFF
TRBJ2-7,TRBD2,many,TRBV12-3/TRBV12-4,TGTGCCAGTGCATTTGACGGGGGGGCCGAATACGAGCAGTACTTC,CASAFDGGAEYEQYF
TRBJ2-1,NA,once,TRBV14,TGTGCCAGCAGCCAAAGGCGGGACGGGTATGGAAATGAGCAGTTCTTC,CASSQRRDGYGNEQFF
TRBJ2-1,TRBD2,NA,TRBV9,TGTGCCAGCAGCGTAGTCCCCGGGGGGATCGGTGGGGAAGGGAATGAGCAGTTCTTC,CASSVVPGGIGGEGNEQFF
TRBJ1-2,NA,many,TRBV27,TGTGCCAGCAGTTTCTACGGGGTAGGAGGGAGCTATGGCTACACCTTC,CASSFYGVGGSYGYTF
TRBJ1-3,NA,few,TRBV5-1,TGCGCCAGCAGCGCGACGAGAGGGGGAAACACCATATATTTT,CASSATRGGNTIYF
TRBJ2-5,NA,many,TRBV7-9,TGTGCCAGCACCTGGGCAGGAGAGACCCAGTACTTC,CASTWAGETQYF
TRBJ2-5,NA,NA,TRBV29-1,TGCAGCGTGGCCAGGGCGAACCAAGAGACCCAGTACTTC,CSVARANQETQYF
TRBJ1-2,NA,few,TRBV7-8,TGTGCCAGCAGTCCAAGCAGGGGCGACTTCTATGGCTACACCTTC,CASSPSRGDFYGYTF
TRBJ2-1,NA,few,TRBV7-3,TGTGCCAGCAGCCATGGGTCCGCCGGCGGCGGTGAGCAGTTCTTC,CASSHGSAGGGEQFF
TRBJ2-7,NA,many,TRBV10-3,TGTGCCATCAGAACGGATGTTTACGAGCAGTACTTC,CAIRTDVYEQYF
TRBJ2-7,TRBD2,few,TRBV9,TGTGCCAGCAGCGTAGGGACTAGCCGGGACGAGCAGTACTTC,CASSVGTSRDEQYF
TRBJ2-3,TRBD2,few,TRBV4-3,TGCGCCAGCAGCCAAGATTATGGGAAACGGGAGGGCCGGAAAGATACGCAGTATTTT,CASSQDYGKREGRKDTQYF
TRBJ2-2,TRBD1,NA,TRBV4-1,TGCGCCAGCAGCCAAGATTCTCCGGGACAGTACACCGGGGAGCTGTTTTTT,CASSQDSPGQYTGELFF
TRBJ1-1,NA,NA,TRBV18,TGTGCCAGCTCATCGAACTTCCGGGGGGACGGTGACACTGAAGCTTTCTTT,CASSSNFRGDGDTEAFF
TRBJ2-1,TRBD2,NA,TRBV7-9,TGTGCCAGCAGCCAAACTAGCGGCAAATGGAATGAGCAGTTCTTC,CASSQTSGKWNEQFF
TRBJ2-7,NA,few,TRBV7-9,TGTGCCAGCAGCTCGCCTATCTCCTACGAGCAGTACTTC,CASSSPISYEQYF
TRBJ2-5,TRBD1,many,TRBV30,TGTGCCTGGAGAAATACTGGGACAGTCAATCAGTACTTC,CAWRNTGTVNQYF
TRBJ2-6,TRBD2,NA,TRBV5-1,TGCGCCAGCAGCCCGGGACTAGGGAGTTTCTCTGGGGCCAACGTCCTGACTTTC,CASSPGLGSFSGANVLTF
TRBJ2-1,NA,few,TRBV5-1,TGCGCCAGCGAGTCCCTCTTCAACAATGAGCAGTTCTTC,CASESLFNNEQFF
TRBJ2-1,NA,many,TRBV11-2,TGTGCCAGCAGCTTAACCCAGGTGGTCAATGAGCAGTTCTTC,CASSLTQVVNEQFF
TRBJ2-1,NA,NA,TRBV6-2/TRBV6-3,TGTGCCAGCGGGAATAGCCACAATGAGCAGTTCTTC,CASGNSHNEQFF
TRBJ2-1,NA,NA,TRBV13,TGTGCCAGCAGCGGGACAAGGTCCTACAATGAGCAGTTCTTC,CASSGTRSYNEQFF
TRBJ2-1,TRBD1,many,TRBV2,TGTGCCAGCAGTGGGGACAGCAATGAGCAGTTCTTC,CASSGDSNEQFF
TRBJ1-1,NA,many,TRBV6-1,TGTGCCAGCCCGCCGGGGGGAACGAACACTGAAGCTTTCTTT,CASPPGGTNTEAFF
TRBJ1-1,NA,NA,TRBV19,TGTGCCAGTAGTATAGGGGTCAGCTTGAACACTGAAGCTTTCTTT,CASSIGVSLNTEAFF
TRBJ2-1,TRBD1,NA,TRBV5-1,TGCGCCAGCAGCTTGGATAGACCCGGGACAGGGCATGAGCAGTTCTTC,CASSLDRPGTGHEQFF
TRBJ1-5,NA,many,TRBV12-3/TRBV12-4,TGTGCCAGCAGTTTGAATCCGGATCAGCCCCAGCATTTT,CASSLNPDQPQHF
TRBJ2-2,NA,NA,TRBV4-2,TGTGCCAGCAGCCAAGATAAGCAGGGTCACGGGGAGCTGTTTTTT,CASSQDKQGHGELFF
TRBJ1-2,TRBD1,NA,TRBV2,TGTGCCACGATGAGAAACCCGGGACAGGGGAACTATGGCTACACCTTC,CATMRNPGQGNYGYTF
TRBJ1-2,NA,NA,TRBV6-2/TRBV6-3,TGTGCCAGCAGTACTTACGGTGGCTACACCTTC,CASSTYGGYTF
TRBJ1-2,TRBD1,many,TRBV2,TGTGCCAGCAGTGAAGGTATTAAGGACAGGTTGTATGGCTACACCTTC,CASSEGIKDRLYGYTF
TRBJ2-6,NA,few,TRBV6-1,TGTGCCAGCCGGGCAGGGCGTGGGGCCAACGTCCTGACTTTC,CASRAGRGANVLTF
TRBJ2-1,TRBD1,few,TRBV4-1,TGCGCCAGCAGCCGATCCGGGACAGGGCGGGATGAGCAGTTCTTC,CASSRSGTGRDEQFF
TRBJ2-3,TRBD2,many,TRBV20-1,TGCAGTGCTTTACTAGCGGGGGGATCTAGCACAGATACGCAGTATTTT,CSALLAGGSSTDTQYF
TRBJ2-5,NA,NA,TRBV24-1,TGTGCCACCAGCCACAAAGAGACCCAGTACTTC,CATSHKETQYF
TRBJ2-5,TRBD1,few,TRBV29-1,TGCAGCGTTGAAGATCGACAGGGTTATGGAGAGACCCAGTACTTC,CSVEDRQGYGETQYF
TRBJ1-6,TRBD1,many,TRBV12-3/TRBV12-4,TGTGCCAGCAGATCCGGACAGGGTGGCAATTCACCCCTCCACTTT,CASRSGQGGNSPLHF
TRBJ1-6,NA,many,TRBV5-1,TGCGCCAGCAGGGAGAGAGATAATTCACCCCTCCACTTT,CASRERDNSPLHF
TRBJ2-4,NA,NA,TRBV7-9,TGTGCCAGCAGCTTAGCATCCGGGGCGCACATTGAGTACTTC,CASSLASGAHIEYF
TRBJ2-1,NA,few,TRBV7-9,TGTGCCAGCAGCTCGCGCGTCGGACCCTACAATGAGCAGTTCTTC,CASSSRVGPYNEQFF
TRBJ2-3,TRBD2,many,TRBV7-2,TGTGCCAGCAGCTTGTTAGCGGGATCCGCAGATACGCAGTATTTT,CASSLLAGSADTQYF
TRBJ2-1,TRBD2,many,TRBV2,TGTGCCACCCAAGGAAGCGGGGGGGCTGAGCAGTTCTTC,CATQGSGGAEQFF
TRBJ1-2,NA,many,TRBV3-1,TGTGCCAGCAGCCAGACCCCGGGGAACTATGGCTACACCTTC,CASSQTPGNYGYTF